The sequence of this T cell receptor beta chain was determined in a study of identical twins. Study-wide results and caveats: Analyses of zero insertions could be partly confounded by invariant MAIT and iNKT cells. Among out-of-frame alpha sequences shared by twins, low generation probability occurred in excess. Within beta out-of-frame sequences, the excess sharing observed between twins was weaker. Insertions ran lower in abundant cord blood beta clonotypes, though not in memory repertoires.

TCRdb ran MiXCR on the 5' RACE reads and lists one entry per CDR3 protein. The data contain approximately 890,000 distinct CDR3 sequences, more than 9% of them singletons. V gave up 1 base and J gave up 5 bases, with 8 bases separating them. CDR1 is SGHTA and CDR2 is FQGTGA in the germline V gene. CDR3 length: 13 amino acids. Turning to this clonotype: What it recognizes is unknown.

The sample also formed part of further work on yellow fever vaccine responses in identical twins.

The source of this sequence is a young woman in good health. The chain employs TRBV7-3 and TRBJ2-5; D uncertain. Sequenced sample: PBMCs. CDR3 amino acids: CASSLNGGETQYF. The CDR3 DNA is TGTGCCAGCAGCTTAAACGGTGGGGAGACCCAGTACTTC.